This T cell receptor (beta chain) was found in a study of blood T cell repertoires in COVID-19. Turning to the study itself: The United States, Italy and Spain supplied acute and convalescent COVID-19 samples. From T cells, B-cell-depleted T cells, or PBMCs came the material, which was cDNA or gDNA.

Germline V gives CDR1 LNHDA, CDR2 SQIVND (reference sequence). The CDR3 covers 15 residues. J lost 6 bases, V lost 5 bases, and 7 bases had no gene match. Libraries were prepared by immunoSEQ multiplex PCR; TCRdb keeps only in-frame clonotypes and omits some of them. The sample includes about 98,000 clones, over 70% of them seen just once. This TCR came from a man in his 70s with acute or convalescent COVID-19. What was sequenced was peripheral blood. The chain has TRBV19 and TRBJ1-4, with TRBD1 matching 9 bases. The CDR3 coding sequence is TGTGCCAGTAGTCCTCCGGGACAGGGATATGAAAAACTGTTTTTT. It encodes CASSPPGQGYEKLFF.